This T cell receptor (beta chain) was recovered during a study of a mutant IDH1 vaccine in newly diagnosed glioma. Time point described: baseline, week 1 (first vaccination visit). Treatment defined: pre-vaccination baseline after standard-of-care therapy. Libraries were prepared by immunoSEQ multiplex PCR; TCRdb keeps only in-frame clonotypes and omits some of them. The sample consists of about 59,000 clones, around 92% of them appearing once. The germline V gene encodes CDR1 MNHNS and CDR2 SASEGT. This CDR3 comprises 14 residues. V was clipped by 6 bases and J by 9 bases; unmatched bases: 11. The TCR sequence derives from a man aged 50-59 years with glioma. The source material was PBMCs, sampled from a glioma patient treated with radiotherapy, temozolomide or both. The J gene is TRBJ1-5, the V gene TRBV6-1; 7 nucleotides line up with TRBD1. Here the CDR3 reads CASRLRDSFRPQHF. The CDR3 DNA reads as TGTGCCAGCAGGCTACGGGACAGCTTTCGGCCCCAGCATTTT.